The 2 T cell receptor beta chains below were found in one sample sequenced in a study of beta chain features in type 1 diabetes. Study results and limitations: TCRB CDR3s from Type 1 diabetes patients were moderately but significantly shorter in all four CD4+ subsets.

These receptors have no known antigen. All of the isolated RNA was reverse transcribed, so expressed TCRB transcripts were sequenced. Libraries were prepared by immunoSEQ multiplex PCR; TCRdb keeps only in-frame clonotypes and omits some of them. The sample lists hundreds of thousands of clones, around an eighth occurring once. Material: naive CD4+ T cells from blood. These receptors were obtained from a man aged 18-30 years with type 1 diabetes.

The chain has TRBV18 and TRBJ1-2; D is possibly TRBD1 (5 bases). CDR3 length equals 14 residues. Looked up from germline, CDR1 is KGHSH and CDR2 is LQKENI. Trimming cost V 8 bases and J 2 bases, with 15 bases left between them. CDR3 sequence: CASVQVDRNYGYTF. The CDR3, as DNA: TGTGCCAGCGTACAGGTGGATAGAAACTATGGCTACACCTTC. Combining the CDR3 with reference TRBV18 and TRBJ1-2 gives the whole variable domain NAGVMQNPRHLVRRRGQEARLRCSPMKGHSHVYWYRQLPEEGLKFMVYLQKENIIDESGMPKERFSAEFPKEGPSILRIQQVVRGDSAAYFCASVQVDRNYGYTFGSGTRLTVV.

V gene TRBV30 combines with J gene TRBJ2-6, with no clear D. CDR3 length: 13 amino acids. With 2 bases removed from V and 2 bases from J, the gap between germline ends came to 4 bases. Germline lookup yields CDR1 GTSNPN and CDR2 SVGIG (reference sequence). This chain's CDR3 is CAWSRPGANVLTF. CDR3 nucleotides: TGTGCCTGGAGTCGTCCTGGGGCCAACGTCCTGACTTTC.